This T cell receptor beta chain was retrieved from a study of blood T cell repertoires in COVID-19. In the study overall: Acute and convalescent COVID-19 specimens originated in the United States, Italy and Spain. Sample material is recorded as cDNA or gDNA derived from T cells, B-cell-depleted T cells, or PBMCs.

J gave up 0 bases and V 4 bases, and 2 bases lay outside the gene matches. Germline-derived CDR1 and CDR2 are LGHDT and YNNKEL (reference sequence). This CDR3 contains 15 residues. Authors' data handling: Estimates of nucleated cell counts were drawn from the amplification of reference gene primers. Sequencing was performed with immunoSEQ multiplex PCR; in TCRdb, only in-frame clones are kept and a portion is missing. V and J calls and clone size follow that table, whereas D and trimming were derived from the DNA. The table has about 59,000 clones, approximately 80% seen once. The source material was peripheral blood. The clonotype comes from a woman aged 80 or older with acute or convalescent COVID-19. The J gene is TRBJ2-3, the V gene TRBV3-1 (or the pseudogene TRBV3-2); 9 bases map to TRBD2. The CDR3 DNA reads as TGTGCCAGCAGCCTAGCGGGAGCTAGCACAGATACGCAGTATTTT. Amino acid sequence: CASSLAGASTDTQYF.